Reported below is one T cell receptor (beta chain). The data were obtained in a study of identifying expanded T cells in peripheral blood. Clones were sequenced by immunoSEQ multiplex PCR, and TCRdb holds only the in-frame ones, with some missing. This sample has some 91,000 clones, with approximately 88% found just once. This CDR3 has 13 residues. V lost 5 bases and J lost 6, with 14 bases in between. Germline CDR1 SSHAT, CDR2 FNYEAQ (reference sequence). Sample: blood. The sequence came from a person aged 18 to 75 in good health. The chain employs TRBV7-7 and TRBJ2-7, with D perhaps matching TRBD2 (7 bases). The chain's CDR3 is CASSSGGGSEQYF. The CDR3 coding sequence is TGTGCCAGCAGCAGTGGGGGCGGGAGCGAGCAGTACTTC.